The sequence of this TCR beta chain was determined in a study of Ad26.COV2.S vaccination and SARS-CoV-2 variants. Overall study: Donor was assigned to the Ad26.COV2.S arm of trial COV1001.

Treatment noted: 15 to 20 received Ad26.COV2.S at low or high dose, single or two shots; 5 received placebo; per-sample allocation not given. Samples came from day 63 after the first vaccine or placebo injection. The vaccine antigen was prefusion-stabilized Wuhan SARS-CoV-2 spike. Libraries were prepared by immunoSEQ multiplex PCR; TCRdb keeps only in-frame clonotypes and omits some of them. The data contain 300,000 to 400,000 clones, roughly 80% of them singletons. Germline loops: CDR1 SGDLS, CDR2 YYNGEE. The CDR3 has 13 amino acids. V lost 2 bases and J lost 9; bases outside the gene matches: 2. The clonotype originates from a person aged 18-65 years who received the Ad26.COV2.S COVID-19 vaccine or a placebo. V and J are TRBV9 and TRBJ2-4; TRBD2 aligns across 10 bases. The specimen was peripheral blood, collected in a trial of Ad26.COV2.S vaccine versus placebo. The CDR3 DNA reads TGTGCCAGCAGCGTCAGCGGGGGGGGCATTCAGTACTTC. Its protein is CASSVSGGGIQYF.